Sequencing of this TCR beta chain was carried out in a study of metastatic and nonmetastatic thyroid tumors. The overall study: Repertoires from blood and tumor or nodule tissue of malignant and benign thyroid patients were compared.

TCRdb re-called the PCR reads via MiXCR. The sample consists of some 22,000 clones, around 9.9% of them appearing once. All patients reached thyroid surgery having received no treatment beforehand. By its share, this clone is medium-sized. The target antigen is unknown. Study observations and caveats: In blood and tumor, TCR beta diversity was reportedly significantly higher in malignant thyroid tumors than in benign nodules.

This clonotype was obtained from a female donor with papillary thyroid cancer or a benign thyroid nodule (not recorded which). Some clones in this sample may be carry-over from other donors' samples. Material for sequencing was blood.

The CDR3 DNA follows: TGTGCCAGCAGTTACAGGGGCTCCTATAATTCACCCCTCCACTTT. It codes for CASSYRGSYNSPLHF. This sequence joins TRBV28 and TRBJ1-6; 7 nucleotides match TRBD1. V shed 4 bases, J shed 0 bases, and the junction held 0 bases outside the gene matches. Germline CDR1 is MDHEN and CDR2 is SYDVKM. The CDR3 loop spans 15 amino acids.